This is a list of T cell receptor beta chains from one sample in a study of shared T cell receptors in the human thymus. The protocol was immunoSEQ multiplex PCR, while the TCRdb copy is restricted to in-frame clones and leaves out a portion. This table holds hundreds of thousands of clones, 88% found once. This same sample was also part of a study on human thymus T cells.

Sequencing was performed on thymocytes. The source of these receptors is a boy younger than two with a congenital heart defect. Each CDR3 is given with its conserved first and last residue. The D gene is left open where the match is weak. Only part of the rows carry a size: once, few, many, or a class if the clone is expanded.

clone_size	j_call	d_call	v_call	cdr3_aa	cdr3_nt
NA	TRBJ2-7	TRBD2	TRBV30	CAWSRRLAGGSYEQYF	TGTGCCTGGAGCCGAAGACTAGCGGGAGGCTCCTACGAGCAGTACTTC
NA	TRBJ2-1	NA	TRBV6-5	CASSPPAGNEQFF	TGTGCCAGCAGTCCCCCTGCGGGGAATGAGCAGTTCTTC
NA	TRBJ2-7	NA	TRBV10-3	CAISEKVAGSPYEQYF	TGTGCCATCAGTGAGAAGGTAGCCGGGAGCCCCTACGAGCAGTACTTC
NA	TRBJ1-5	NA	TRBV6-1	CASSEAVRVKQPQHF	TGTGCCAGCAGTGAAGCCGTCAGGGTGAAACAGCCCCAGCATTTT
NA	TRBJ2-7	TRBD1	TRBV5-1	CASRRGLQGYEQYF	TGCGCCAGCAGGCGCGGTTTACAGGGGTACGAGCAGTACTTC
NA	TRBJ1-4	TRBD1	TRBV5-1	CASSLWTGTNEKLFF	TGCGCCAGCAGTCTGTGGACAGGGACTAATGAAAAACTGTTTTTT
NA	TRBJ2-7	NA	TRBV25-1	CASGTNFYEQYF	TGTGCCTCCGGGACAAACTTCTACGAGCAGTACTTC
few	TRBJ2-4	NA	TRBV16	CASSPHHRRENIQYF	TGTGCCAGCAGCCCGCACCACAGGAGGGAAAACATTCAGTACTTC
NA	TRBJ2-7	NA	TRBV12-5	CASGGTGNGSYEQYF	TGTGCTAGTGGGGGAACAGGGAATGGGTCCTACGAGCAGTACTTC
once	TRBJ2-3	TRBD2	TRBV4-3	CASSQVRGGPVDTQYF	TGCGCCAGCAGCCAAGTGCGGGGGGGCCCAGTTGATACGCAGTATTTT
NA	TRBJ2-3	TRBD2	TRBV4-3	CASSQDSLAGGPRTDTQYF	TGCGCCAGCAGCCAAGATAGCCTAGCGGGAGGGCCCCGCACAGATACGCAGTATTTT
NA	TRBJ1-4	TRBD1	TRBV5-4	CASSQDRGATNEKLFF	TGTGCCAGCAGCCAGGACAGGGGGGCAACTAATGAAAAACTGTTTTTT
NA	TRBJ2-7	TRBD2	TRBV28	CASREASGVGISYEQYF	TGTGCCAGCCGAGAGGCTAGCGGGGTTGGTATCTCCTACGAGCAGTACTTC
NA	TRBJ2-1	TRBD2	TRBV5-6	CASSFLLAGNYNEQFF	TGTGCCAGCAGCTTTCTCCTAGCGGGAAACTACAATGAGCAGTTCTTC
NA	TRBJ1-4	NA	TRBV27	CASPEGKLFF	TGTGCCAGCCCCGAGGGAAAACTGTTTTTT
NA	TRBJ2-7	TRBD2	TRBV14	CASSSRTSGYYEQYF	TGTGCCAGCAGCTCGCGGACTAGCGGCTACTACGAGCAGTACTTC
NA	TRBJ1-5	TRBD1	TRBV18	CASSPTGYSRIVPQHF	TGTGCCAGCTCACCGACAGGGTATTCAAGGATTGTGCCCCAGCATTTT
few	TRBJ2-7	TRBD1	TRBV10-1	CASSDPPGQGTHEQYF	TGCGCCAGCAGTGATCCACCGGGACAGGGGACCCACGAGCAGTACTTC
NA	TRBJ2-5	TRBD2	TRBV11-2	CASSPGLAGEGATQYF	TGTGCCAGCAGCCCCGGACTAGCGGGAGAAGGGGCGACCCAGTACTTC
NA	TRBJ1-2	TRBD1	TRBV5-6	CASSTGTGGNYGYTF	TGTGCCAGCAGCACCGGGACAGGGGGTAACTATGGCTACACCTTC
NA	TRBJ2-7	NA	TRBV11-2	CASSLEVVDEQYF	TGTGCCAGCAGCTTAGAAGTAGTGGACGAGCAGTACTTC
once	TRBJ2-4	TRBD2	TRBV11-3	CASSLVGTSGSSAKNIQYF	TGTGCCAGCAGCTTAGTAGGGACTAGCGGGAGCTCCGCCAAAAACATTCAGTACTTC